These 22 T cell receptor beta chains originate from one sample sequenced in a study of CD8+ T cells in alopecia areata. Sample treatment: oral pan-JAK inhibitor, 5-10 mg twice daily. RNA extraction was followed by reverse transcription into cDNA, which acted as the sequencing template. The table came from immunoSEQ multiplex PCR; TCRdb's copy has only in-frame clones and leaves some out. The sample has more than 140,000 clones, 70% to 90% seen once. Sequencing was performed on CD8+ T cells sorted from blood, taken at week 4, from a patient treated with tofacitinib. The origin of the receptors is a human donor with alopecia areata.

The CDR3 region has the DNA TGTGCCAGCAGTCCCTCCCCGGGGGACTACGAGCAGTACTTC. Its protein product is CASSPSPGDYEQYF. The chain joins TRBV27 to TRBJ2-7; a possible D gene is TRBD2 (6 bases). The CDR3 is 14 amino acids. V was trimmed by 5 bases and J by 3 bases, leaving 14 bases between them. Germline loops: CDR1 MNHEY, CDR2 SMNVEV (reference sequence).

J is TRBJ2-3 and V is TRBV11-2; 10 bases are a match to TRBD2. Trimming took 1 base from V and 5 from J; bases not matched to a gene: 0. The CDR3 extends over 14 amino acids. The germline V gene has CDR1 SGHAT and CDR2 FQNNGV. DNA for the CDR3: TGTGCCAGCAGCTTAGTAGCGGGAGGAGATACGCAGTATTTT. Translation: CASSLVAGGDTQYF. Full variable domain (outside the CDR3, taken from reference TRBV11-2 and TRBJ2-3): EAGVAQSPRYKIIEKRQSVAFWCNPISGHATLYWYQQILGQGPKLLIQFQNNGVVDDSQLPKDRFSAERLKGVDSTLKIQPAKLEDSAVYLCASSLVAGGDTQYFGPGTRLTVL.

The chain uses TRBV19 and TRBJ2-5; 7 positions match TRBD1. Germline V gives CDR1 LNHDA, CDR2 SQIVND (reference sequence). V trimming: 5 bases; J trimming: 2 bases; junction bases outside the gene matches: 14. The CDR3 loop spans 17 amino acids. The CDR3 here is CASSPDRVGYNQETQYF. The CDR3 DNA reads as TGTGCCAGTAGTCCCGACAGGGTCGGCTACAATCAAGAGACCCAGTACTTC. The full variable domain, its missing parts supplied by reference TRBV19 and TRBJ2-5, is DGGITQSPKYLFRKEGQNVTLSCEQNLNHDAMYWYRQDPGQGLRLIYYSQIVNDFQKGDIAEGYSVSREKKESFPLTVTSAQKNPTAFYLCASSPDRVGYNQETQYFGPGTRLLVL.

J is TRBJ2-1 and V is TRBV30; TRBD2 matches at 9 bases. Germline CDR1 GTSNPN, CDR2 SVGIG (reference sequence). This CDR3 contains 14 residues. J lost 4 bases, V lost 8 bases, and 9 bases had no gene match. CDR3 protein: CASNLAGPYNEQFF. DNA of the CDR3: TGTGCCAGTAATCTAGCGGGACCGTACAATGAGCAGTTCTTC.

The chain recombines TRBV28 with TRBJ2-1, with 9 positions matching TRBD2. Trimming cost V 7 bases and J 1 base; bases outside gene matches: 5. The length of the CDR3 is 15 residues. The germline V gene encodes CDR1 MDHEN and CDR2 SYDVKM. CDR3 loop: CASNLAGPSYNEQFF. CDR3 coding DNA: TGTGCCAGCAATCTAGCGGGACCATCCTACAATGAGCAGTTCTTC. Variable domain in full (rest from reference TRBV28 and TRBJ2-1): DVKVTQSSRYLVKRTGEKVFLECVQDMDHENMFWYRQDPGLGLRLIYFSYDVKMKEKGDIPEGYSVSREKKERFSLILESASTNQTSMYLCASNLAGPSYNEQFFGPGTRLTVL.

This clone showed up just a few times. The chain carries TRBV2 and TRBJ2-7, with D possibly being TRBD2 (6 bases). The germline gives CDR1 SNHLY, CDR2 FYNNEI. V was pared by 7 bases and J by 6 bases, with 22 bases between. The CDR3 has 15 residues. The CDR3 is CASNPGTLSPGEQYF. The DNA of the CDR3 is TGTGCCAGCAACCCAGGGACTCTCTCACCGGGCGAGCAGTACTTC.

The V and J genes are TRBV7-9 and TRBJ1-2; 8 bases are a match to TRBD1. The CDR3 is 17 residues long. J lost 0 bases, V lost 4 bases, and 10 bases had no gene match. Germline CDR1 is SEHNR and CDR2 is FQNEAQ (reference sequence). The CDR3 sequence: CASSSLPGTGANYGYTF. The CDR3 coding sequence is TGTGCCAGCAGCTCCCTACCGGGGACAGGAGCTAACTATGGCTACACCTTC.

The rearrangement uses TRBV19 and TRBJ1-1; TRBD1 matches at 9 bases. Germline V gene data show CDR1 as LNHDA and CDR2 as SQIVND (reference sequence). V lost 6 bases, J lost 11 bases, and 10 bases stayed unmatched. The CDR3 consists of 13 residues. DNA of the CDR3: TGTGCCAGTAGCCCCGGGACAGGGTGGACGGCTTTCTTT. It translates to CASSPGTGWTAFF.

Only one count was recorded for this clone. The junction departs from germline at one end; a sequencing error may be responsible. Written as DNA, the CDR3 is TGTGCCAGTGGGGCTTGGCGGAGCAAAGATACGCAGTATTTT. It translates to CASGAWRSKDTQYF. V usage is TRBV25-1 and J usage is TRBJ2-3; D may be TRBD1 (5 bases). The CDR3 loop spans 14 amino acids. Looked up from germline, CDR1 is MGHDK and CDR2 is SYGVNS. The variable domain in full, completed from reference TRBV25-1 and TRBJ2-3, reads EADIYQTPRYLVIGTGKKITLECSQTMGHDKMYWYQQDPGMELHLIHYSYGVNSTEKGDLSSESTVSRIRTEHFPLTLESARPSHTSQYLCASGAWRSKDTQYFGPGTRLTVL.

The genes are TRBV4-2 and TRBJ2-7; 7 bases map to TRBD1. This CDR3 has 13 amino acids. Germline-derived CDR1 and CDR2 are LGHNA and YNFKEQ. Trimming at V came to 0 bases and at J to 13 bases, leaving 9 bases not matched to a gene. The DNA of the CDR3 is TGTGCCAGCAGCCAAGAGGGGGACAGCAATCTTTACTTC. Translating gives CASSQEGDSNLYF.

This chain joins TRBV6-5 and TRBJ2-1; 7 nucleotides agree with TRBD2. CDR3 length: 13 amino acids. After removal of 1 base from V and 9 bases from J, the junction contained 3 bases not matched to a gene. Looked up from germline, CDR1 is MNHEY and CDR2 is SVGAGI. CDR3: CASSYYPGGEQFF. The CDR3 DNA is TGTGCCAGCAGTTACTACCCGGGAGGTGAGCAGTTCTTC.

CDR3 coding DNA: TGTGCCACCAACAGGATCTCCTACAATGAGCAGTTCTTC. Translating gives CATNRISYNEQFF. The V and J genes are TRBV6-1 and TRBJ2-1; perhaps TRBD1 as D (5 bases). V lost 10 bases and J 0 bases, leaving 10 bases between the germline ends. The CDR3 is 13 residues long. Germline assignment: CDR1 MNHNS and CDR2 SASEGT.

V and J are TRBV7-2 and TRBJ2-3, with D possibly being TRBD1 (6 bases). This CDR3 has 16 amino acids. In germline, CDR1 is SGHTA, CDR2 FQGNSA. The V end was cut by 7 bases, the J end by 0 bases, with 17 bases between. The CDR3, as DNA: TGTGCCAGCAACTGGCCTGGACAGTCTAGCACAGATACGCAGTATTTT. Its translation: CASNWPGQSSTDTQYF.

CDR3 DNA: TGCGCCAGCAGCTTGGGGTCAGCTGTAAGCAATCAGCCCCAGCATTTT. Translated: CASSLGSAVSNQPQHF. The genes are TRBV5-1 and TRBJ1-5; D is unclear. Deletions cut 0 bases from V and 1 base from J, with 11 bases between. The CDR3 contains 16 residues. The V gene's germline CDR1 is SGHRS and CDR2 YFSETQ.

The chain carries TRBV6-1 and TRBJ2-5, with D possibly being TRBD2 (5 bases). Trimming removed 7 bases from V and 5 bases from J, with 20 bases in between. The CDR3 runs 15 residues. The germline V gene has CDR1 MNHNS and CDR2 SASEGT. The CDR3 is CASTSVGVLGETQYF. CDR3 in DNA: TGTGCCAGCACCTCTGTCGGGGTGCTCGGGGAGACCCAGTACTTC.

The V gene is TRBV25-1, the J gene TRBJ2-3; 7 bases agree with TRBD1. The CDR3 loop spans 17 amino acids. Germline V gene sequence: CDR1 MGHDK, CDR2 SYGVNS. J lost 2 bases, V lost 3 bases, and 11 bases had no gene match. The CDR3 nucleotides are TGTGCCAGCAGTGAGTTTAGGTGGGACAGAGCCACAGATACGCAGTATTTT. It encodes CASSEFRWDRATDTQYF.

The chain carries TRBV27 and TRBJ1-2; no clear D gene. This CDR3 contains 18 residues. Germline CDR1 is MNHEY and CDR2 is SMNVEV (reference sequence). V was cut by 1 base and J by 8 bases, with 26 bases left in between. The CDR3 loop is CASSLFFSRRGDSAGYTF. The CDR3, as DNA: TGTGCCAGCAGTTTATTTTTTAGTCGGCGCGGCGATAGTGCGGGCTACACCTTC.

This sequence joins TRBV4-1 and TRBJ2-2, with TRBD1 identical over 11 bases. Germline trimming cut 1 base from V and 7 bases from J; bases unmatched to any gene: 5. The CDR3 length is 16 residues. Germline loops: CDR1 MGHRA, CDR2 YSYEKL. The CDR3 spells CASSQAGQGAVGELFF. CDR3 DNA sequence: TGCGCCAGCAGCCAAGCCGGACAGGGGGCCGTCGGGGAGCTGTTTTTT.

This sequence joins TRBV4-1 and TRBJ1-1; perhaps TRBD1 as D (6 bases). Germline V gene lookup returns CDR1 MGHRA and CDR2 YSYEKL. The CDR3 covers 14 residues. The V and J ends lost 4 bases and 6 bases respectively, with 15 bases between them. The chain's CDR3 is CASSLGGGFSEAFF. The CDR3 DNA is TGCGCCAGCAGCCTGGGGGGCGGGTTCTCTGAAGCTTTCTTT.

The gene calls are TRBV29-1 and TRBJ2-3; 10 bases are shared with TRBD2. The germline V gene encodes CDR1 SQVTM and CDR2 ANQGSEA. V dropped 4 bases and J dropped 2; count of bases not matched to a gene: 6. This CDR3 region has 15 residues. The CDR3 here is CSVVVAGGPTDTQYF. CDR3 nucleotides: TGCAGCGTTGTTGTAGCGGGGGGTCCCACAGATACGCAGTATTTT.

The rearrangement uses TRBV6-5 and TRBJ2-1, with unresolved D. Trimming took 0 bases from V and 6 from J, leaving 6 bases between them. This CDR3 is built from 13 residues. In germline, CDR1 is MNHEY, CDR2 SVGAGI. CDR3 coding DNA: TGTGCCAGCAGTTACTCCGATGGCAATGAGCAGTTCTTC. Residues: CASSYSDGNEQFF.

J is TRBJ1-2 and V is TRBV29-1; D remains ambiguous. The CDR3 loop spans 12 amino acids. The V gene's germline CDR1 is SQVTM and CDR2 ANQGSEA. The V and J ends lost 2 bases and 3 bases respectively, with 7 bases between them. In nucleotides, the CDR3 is TGCAGCGTTGAATTGAGTGACTATGGCTACACCTTC. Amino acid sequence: CSVELSDYGYTF.